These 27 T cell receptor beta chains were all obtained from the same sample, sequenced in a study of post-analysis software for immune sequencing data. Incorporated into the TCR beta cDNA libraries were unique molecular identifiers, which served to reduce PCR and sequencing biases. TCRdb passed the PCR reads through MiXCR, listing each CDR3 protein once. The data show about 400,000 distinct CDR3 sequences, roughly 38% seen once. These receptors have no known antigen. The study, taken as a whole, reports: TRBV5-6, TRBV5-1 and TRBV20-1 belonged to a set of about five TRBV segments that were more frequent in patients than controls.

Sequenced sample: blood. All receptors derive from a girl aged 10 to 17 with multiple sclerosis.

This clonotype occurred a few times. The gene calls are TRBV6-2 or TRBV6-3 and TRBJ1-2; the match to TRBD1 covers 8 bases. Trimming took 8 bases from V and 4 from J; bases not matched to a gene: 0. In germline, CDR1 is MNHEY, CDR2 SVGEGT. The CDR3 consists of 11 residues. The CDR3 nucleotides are TGTGCCAGCGACAGGGGCTATGGCTACACCTTC. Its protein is CASDRGYGYTF.

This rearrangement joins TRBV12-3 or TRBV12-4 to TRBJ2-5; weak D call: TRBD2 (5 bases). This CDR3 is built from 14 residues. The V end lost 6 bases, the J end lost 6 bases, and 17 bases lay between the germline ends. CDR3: CASSLGIGLKTQYF. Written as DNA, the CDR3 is TGTGCCAGCAGCCTCGGGATAGGGCTAAAGACCCAGTACTTC.

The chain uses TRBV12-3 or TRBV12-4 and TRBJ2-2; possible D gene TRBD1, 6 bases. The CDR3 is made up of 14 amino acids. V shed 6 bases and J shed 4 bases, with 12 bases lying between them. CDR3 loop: CASSRGTRTGELFF. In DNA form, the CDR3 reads TGTGCCAGCAGCCGAGGGACACGCACCGGGGAGCTGTTTTTT.

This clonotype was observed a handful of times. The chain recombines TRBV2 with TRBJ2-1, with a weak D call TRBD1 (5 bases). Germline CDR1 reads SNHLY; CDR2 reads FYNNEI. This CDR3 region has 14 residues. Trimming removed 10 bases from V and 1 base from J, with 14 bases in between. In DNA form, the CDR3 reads TGTGCCATCCTAAGGGGTGTATCCTACAATGAGCAGTTCTTC. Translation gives CAILRGVSYNEQFF.

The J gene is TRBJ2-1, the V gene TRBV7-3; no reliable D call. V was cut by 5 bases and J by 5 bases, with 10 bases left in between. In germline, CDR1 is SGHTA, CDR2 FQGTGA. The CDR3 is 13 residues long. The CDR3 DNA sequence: TGTGCCAGCAGCATATACGGCCACAATGAGCAGTTCTTC. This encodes CASSIYGHNEQFF. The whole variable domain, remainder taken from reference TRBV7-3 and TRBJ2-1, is GAGVSQTPSNKVTEKGKYVELRCDPISGHTALYWYRQSLGQGPEFLIYFQGTGAADDSGLPNDRFFAVRPEGSVSTLKIQRTERGDSAVYLCASSIYGHNEQFFGPGTRLTVL.

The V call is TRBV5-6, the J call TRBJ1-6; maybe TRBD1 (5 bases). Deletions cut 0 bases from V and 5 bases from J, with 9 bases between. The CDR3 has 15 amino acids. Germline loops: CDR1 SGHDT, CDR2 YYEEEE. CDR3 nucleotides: TGTGCCAGCAGCTTGGCAGGGAACCATAATTCACCCCTCCACTTT. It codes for CASSLAGNHNSPLHF.

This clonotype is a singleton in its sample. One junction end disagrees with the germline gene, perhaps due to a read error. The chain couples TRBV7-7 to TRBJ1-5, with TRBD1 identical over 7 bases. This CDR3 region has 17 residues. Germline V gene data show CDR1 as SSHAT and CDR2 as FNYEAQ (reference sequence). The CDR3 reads CASSSVWPGQSNQPQHF. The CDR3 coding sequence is TGTGCTAGCAGCTCAGTATGGCCGGGACAGAGCAATCAGCCCCAGCATTTT.

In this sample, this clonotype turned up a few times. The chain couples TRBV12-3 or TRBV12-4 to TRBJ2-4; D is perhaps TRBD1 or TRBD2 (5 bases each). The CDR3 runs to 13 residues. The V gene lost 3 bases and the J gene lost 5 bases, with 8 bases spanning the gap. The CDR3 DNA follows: TGTGCCAGCAGTTTGGGGACCGAAAACATTCAGTACTTC. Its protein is CASSLGTENIQYF.

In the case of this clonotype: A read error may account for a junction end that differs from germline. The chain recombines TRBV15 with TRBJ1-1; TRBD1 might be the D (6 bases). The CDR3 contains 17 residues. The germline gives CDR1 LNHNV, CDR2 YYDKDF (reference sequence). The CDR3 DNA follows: TGTGTCACCAGCGGGAGGACAATACAGGGAGTGAACACTGAAGCTTTCTTT. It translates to CVTSGRTIQGVNTEAFF.

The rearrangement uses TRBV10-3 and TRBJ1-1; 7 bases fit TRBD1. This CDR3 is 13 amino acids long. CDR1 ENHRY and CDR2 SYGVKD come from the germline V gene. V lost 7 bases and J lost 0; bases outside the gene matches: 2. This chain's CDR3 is CAITQGVNTEAFF. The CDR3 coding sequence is TGTGCCATCACCCAGGGGGTGAACACTGAAGCTTTCTTT.

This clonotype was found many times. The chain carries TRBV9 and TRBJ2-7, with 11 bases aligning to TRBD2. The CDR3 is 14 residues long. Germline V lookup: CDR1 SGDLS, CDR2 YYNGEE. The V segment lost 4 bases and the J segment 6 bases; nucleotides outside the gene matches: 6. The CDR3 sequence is CASSFSGGAGEQYF. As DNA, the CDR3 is TGTGCCAGCAGCTTTAGCGGGGGGGCCGGCGAGCAGTACTTC.

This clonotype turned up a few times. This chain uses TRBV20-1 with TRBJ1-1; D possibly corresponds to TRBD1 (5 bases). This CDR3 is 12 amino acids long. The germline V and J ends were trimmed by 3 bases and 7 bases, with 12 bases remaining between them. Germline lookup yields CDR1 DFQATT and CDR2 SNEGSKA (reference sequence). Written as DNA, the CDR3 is TGCAGTGCTAGCCGGGACGCCGATGAAGCTTTCTTT. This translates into CSASRDADEAFF.

In DNA form, the CDR3 reads TGCAGTGCTAGAGATGGCACAGGACTAGCGGTACGAGAGACCCAGTACTTC. This sequence encodes CSARDGTGLAVRETQYF. V gene TRBV20-1 combines with J gene TRBJ2-5, with 10 nucleotides matching TRBD2. The CDR3 loop spans 17 amino acids. Trimming cost V 0 bases and J 4 bases; bases outside gene matches: 11. Germline CDR1 and CDR2: DFQATT and SNEGSKA (reference sequence).

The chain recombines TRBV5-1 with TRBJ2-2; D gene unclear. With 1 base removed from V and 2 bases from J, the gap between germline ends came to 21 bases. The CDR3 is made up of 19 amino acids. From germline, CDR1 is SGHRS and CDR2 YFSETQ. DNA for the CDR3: TGCGCCAGCAGCTTGACCTGGGCACCTAAACGCGGCAACACCGGGGAGCTGTTTTTT. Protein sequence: CASSLTWAPKRGNTGELFF. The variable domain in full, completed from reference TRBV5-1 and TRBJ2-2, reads KAGVTQTPRYLIKTRGQQVTLSCSPISGHRSVSWYQQTPGQGLQFLFEYFSETQRNKGNFPGRFSGRQFSNSRSEMNVSTLELGDSALYLCASSLTWAPKRGNTGELFFGEGSRLTVL.

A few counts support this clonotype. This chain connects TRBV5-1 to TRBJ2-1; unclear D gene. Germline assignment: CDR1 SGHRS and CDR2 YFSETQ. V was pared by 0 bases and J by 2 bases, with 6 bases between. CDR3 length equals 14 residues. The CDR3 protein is CASSLDGPYNEQFF. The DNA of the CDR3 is TGCGCCAGCAGCTTGGACGGCCCCTACAATGAGCAGTTCTTC.

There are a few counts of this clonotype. The CDR3 region has the DNA TGTGCCAGCAGCGTAGGGGATGATCTTCGTGGCATTCAGTACTTC. As protein: CASSVGDDLRGIQYF. This chain uses TRBV9 with TRBJ2-4, with unresolved D. This CDR3 has 15 amino acids. Germline CDR1 reads SGDLS; CDR2 reads YYNGEE. The germline V and J ends were trimmed by 0 bases and 9 bases, with 16 bases remaining between them. Supplemented by reference TRBV9 and TRBJ2-4, the full variable domain reads DSGVTQTPKHLITATGQRVTLRCSPRSGDLSVYWYQQSLDQGLQFLIQYYNGEERAKGNILERFSAQQFPDLHSELNLSSLELGDSALYFCASSVGDDLRGIQYFGAGTRLSVL.

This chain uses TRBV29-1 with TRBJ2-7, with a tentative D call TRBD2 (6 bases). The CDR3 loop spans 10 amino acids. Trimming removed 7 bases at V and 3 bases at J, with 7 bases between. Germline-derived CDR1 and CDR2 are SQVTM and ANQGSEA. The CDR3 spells CSGGDYEQYF. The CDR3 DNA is TGCAGCGGCGGGGACTACGAGCAGTACTTC.

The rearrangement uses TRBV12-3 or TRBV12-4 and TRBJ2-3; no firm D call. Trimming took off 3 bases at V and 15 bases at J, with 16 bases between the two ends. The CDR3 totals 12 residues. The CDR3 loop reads CASSLIADTEYF. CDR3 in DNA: TGTGCCAGCAGTTTGATCGCAGATACGGAATATTTT.

DNA for the CDR3: TGTGCCAGCAGTTACTCGCGCTACAGGGGCGGCCAAGAGACCCAGTACTTC. Encoded protein: CASSYSRYRGGQETQYF. The chain links TRBV6-6 to TRBJ2-5; 7 nucleotides line up with TRBD1. V lost 0 bases and J lost 1; bases outside the gene matches: 8. The germline V gene encodes CDR1 MNHNY and CDR2 SVGAGI (reference sequence). The CDR3 runs to 17 residues.

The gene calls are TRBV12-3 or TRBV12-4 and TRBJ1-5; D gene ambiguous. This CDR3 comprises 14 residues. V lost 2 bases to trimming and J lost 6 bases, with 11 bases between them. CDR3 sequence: CASSLTGNSQPQHF. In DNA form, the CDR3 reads TGTGCCAGCAGTTTAACCGGGAATAGTCAGCCCCAGCATTTT.

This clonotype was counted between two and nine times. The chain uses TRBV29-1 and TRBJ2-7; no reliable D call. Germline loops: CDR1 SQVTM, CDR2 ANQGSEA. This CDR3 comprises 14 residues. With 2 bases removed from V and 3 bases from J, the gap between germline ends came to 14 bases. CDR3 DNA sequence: TGCAGCGTTGAAAAGGGCAGAGGAGACTACGAGCAGTACTTC. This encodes CSVEKGRGDYEQYF.

CDR3 sequence: CASSLDPDSDPRGEQFF. The CDR3 coding sequence is TGTGCCAGCAGCTTGGACCCAGACAGCGATCCAAGGGGTGAGCAGTTCTTC. The V call is TRBV5-6, the J call TRBJ2-1; a possible D gene is TRBD1 (5 bases). The CDR3 covers 17 residues. CDR1 is SGHDT and CDR2 is YYEEEE in the germline V gene. The V gene lost 0 bases and the J gene lost 9 bases, with 22 bases spanning the gap. Drawing the rest from reference TRBV5-6 and TRBJ2-1, the complete variable domain is DAGVTQSPTHLIKTRGQQVTLRCSPKSGHDTVSWYQQALGQGPQFIFQYYEEEERQRGNFPDRFSGHQFPNYSSELNVNALLLGDSALYLCASSLDPDSDPRGEQFFGPGTRLTVL.

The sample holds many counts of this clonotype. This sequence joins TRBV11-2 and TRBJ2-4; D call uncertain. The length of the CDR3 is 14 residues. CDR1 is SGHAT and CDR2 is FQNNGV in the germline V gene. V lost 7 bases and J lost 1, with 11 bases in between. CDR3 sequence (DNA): TGTGCCAGCATGGATAGTGACGCCAAAAACATTCAGTACTTC. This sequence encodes CASMDSDAKNIQYF.

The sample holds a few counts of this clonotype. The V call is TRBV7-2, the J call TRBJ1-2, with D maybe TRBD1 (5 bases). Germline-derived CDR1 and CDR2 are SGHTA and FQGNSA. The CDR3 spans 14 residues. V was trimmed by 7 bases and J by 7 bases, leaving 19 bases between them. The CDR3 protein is CASTGLSNWFGYTF. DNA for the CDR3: TGTGCCAGCACAGGGCTCAGCAACTGGTTTGGCTACACCTTC.

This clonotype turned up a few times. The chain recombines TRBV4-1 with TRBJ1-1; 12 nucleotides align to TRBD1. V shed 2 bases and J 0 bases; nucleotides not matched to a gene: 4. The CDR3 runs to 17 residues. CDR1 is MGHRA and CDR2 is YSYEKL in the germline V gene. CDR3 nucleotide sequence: TGCGCCAGCAGCCAATTCGGGACAGGGGGCATGAACACTGAAGCTTTCTTT. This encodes CASSQFGTGGMNTEAFF.

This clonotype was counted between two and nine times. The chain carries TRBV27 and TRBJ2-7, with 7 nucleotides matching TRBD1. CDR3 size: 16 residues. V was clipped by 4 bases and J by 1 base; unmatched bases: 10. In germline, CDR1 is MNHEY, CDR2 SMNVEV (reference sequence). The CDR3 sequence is CASSSGTALKSYEQYF. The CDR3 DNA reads TGTGCCAGCAGTTCTGGGACAGCCCTGAAGTCCTACGAGCAGTACTTC.

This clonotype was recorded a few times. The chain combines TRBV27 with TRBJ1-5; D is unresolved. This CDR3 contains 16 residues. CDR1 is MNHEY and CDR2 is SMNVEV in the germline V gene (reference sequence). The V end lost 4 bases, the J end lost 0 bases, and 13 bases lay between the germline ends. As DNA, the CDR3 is TGTGCCAGCAGTTCTCGGACGGAATATAGCAATCAGCCCCAGCATTTT. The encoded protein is CASSSRTEYSNQPQHF.